The rows below give T cell receptor beta chains drawn from one sample of a study of blood T cell repertoires in COVID-19. The method was immunoSEQ multiplex PCR; TCRdb's version includes in-frame clones alone and lacks a portion of them. Among approximately 400,000 clones listed, around 89% were seen once. Sequencing input: peripheral blood. The receptors here all came from a woman aged 45 to 65 with COVID-19, enrolled during active disease. Both conserved end residues are part of each CDR3. D genes are given only for firm matches. The size field is filled for only some rows; it gives once, few, many or a size class.

v_gene: TRBV6-5; j_gene: TRBJ1-1; abundance: NA; d_gene: NA; len: 16; CDR3nt: TGTGCCAGCAGTTACTCGGGTGGGGGCGCTCAGACTGAAGCTTTCTTT; CDR3aa: CASSYSGGGAQTEAFF
v_gene: TRBV5-5; j_gene: TRBJ2-3; abundance: NA; d_gene: NA; len: 12; CDR3nt: TGTGCCAGCAGCCTTTCCGCGGAGACGCAGTATTTT; CDR3aa: CASSLSAETQYF
v_gene: TRBV6-5; j_gene: TRBJ2-1; abundance: few; d_gene: TRBD1; len: 16; CDR3nt: TGTGCCAGCAGTTACTCGAATAGGGGGCCTTACAATGAGCAGTTCTTC; CDR3aa: CASSYSNRGPYNEQFF
v_gene: TRBV27; j_gene: TRBJ1-2; abundance: NA; d_gene: NA; len: 11; CDR3nt: TGTGCCAGCAGTGCCGGTATCGGCTACACCTTC; CDR3aa: CASSAGIGYTF
v_gene: TRBV30; j_gene: TRBJ1-6; abundance: NA; d_gene: NA; len: 16; CDR3nt: TGTGCCTGGAGAGCCGGGACTCCGGCGATTAATTCACCCCTCCACTTT; CDR3aa: CAWRAGTPAINSPLHF
v_gene: TRBV2; j_gene: TRBJ1-2; abundance: once; d_gene: NA; len: 14; CDR3nt: TGTGCCAGCAGTGAACGGGCAGGGAACTATGGCTACACCTTC; CDR3aa: CASSERAGNYGYTF
v_gene: TRBV5-1; j_gene: TRBJ1-1; abundance: NA; d_gene: TRBD1; len: 13; CDR3nt: TGCGCCAGCAGCGATCCAGGGGGCACTGAAGCTTTCTTT; CDR3aa: CASSDPGGTEAFF
v_gene: TRBV4-1; j_gene: TRBJ2-2; abundance: NA; d_gene: NA; len: 17; CDR3nt: TGCGCCAGCAGCCGAATAAAACAGGGCCCGAACACCGGGGAGCTGTTTTTT; CDR3aa: CASSRIKQGPNTGELFF
v_gene: TRBV6-5; j_gene: TRBJ2-1; abundance: NA; d_gene: TRBD1; len: 15; CDR3nt: TGTGCCAGCACTTGGGGGACAGCCACCTACAATGAGCAGTTCTTC; CDR3aa: CASTWGTATYNEQFF
v_gene: TRBV7-2; j_gene: TRBJ2-5; abundance: NA; d_gene: TRBD1; len: 18; CDR3nt: TGTGCCAGCAGCTTATCGATTTTGAGGGGGCCAGGGCAAGAGACCCAGTACTTC; CDR3aa: CASSLSILRGPGQETQYF
v_gene: TRBV9; j_gene: TRBJ1-4; abundance: NA; d_gene: NA; len: 14; CDR3nt: TGTGCCAGCAGCGTCGGACTGTACGGGGAAAAACTGTTTTTT; CDR3aa: CASSVGLYGEKLFF
v_gene: TRBV30; j_gene: TRBJ2-1; abundance: NA; d_gene: NA; len: 14; CDR3nt: TGTGCCTGGAGTGCGGGGTTCCAGGCCGGTGAGCAGTTCTTC; CDR3aa: CAWSAGFQAGEQFF
v_gene: TRBV19; j_gene: TRBJ1-5; abundance: NA; d_gene: TRBD1; len: 16; CDR3nt: TGTGCCAGTAGTCCTCAGGGGGCCTCCTTCAATCAGCCCCAGCATTTT; CDR3aa: CASSPQGASFNQPQHF
v_gene: TRBV11-2; j_gene: TRBJ1-2; abundance: NA; d_gene: NA; len: 12; CDR3nt: TGTGCCAGCAGCTTAGGGGGCGCTGGCTACACCTTC; CDR3aa: CASSLGGAGYTF
v_gene: TRBV24-1; j_gene: TRBJ2-3; abundance: many; d_gene: NA; len: 14; CDR3nt: TGTGCCACCAGTGACCCAGGGCTAGCAGATACGCAGTATTTT; CDR3aa: CATSDPGLADTQYF
v_gene: TRBV2; j_gene: TRBJ1-1; abundance: once; d_gene: TRBD1; len: 15; CDR3nt: TGTGCCAGCAGGCGAGGAACAGACAGGGGCACTGAAGCTTTCTTT; CDR3aa: CASRRGTDRGTEAFF
v_gene: TRBV29-1; j_gene: TRBJ1-2; abundance: NA; d_gene: TRBD1; len: 15; CDR3nt: TGCAGCGCCGCCGATCGGACAGGGAAATCTTATGGCTACACCTTC; CDR3aa: CSAADRTGKSYGYTF
v_gene: TRBV4-1; j_gene: TRBJ1-4; abundance: NA; d_gene: NA; len: 16; CDR3nt: TGCGCCAGCAGCCAAGTAGGCGGGACGGGGGGTGAAAAACTGTTTTTT; CDR3aa: CASSQVGGTGGEKLFF
v_gene: TRBV7-6; j_gene: TRBJ2-3; abundance: NA; d_gene: NA; len: 16; CDR3nt: TGTGCCAGCAGCTTCCCCCCCTTTAGGGGTCCCGATACGCAGTATTTT; CDR3aa: CASSFPPFRGPDTQYF
v_gene: TRBV29-1; j_gene: TRBJ1-1; abundance: once; d_gene: TRBD1; len: 13; CDR3nt: TGCAGCGCTTACAAGGGGGCTGGGACTGAAGCTTTCTTT; CDR3aa: CSAYKGAGTEAFF
v_gene: TRBV11-2; j_gene: TRBJ1-3; abundance: NA; d_gene: NA; len: 15; CDR3nt: TGTGCCAGCAGCTGGAGTCTCAGCTCTGGAAACACCATATATTTT; CDR3aa: CASSWSLSSGNTIYF
v_gene: TRBV29-1; j_gene: TRBJ2-5; abundance: few; d_gene: NA; len: 14; CDR3nt: TGCAGCGTTGGGACTATTACCCAACAAGAGACCCAGTACTTC; CDR3aa: CSVGTITQQETQYF
v_gene: TRBV19; j_gene: TRBJ1-3; abundance: NA; d_gene: NA; len: 16; CDR3nt: TGTGCCAGTAGTACCCGGACTGCCCAGTCTGGAAACACCATATATTTT; CDR3aa: CASSTRTAQSGNTIYF
v_gene: TRBV9; j_gene: TRBJ2-1; abundance: NA; d_gene: TRBD2; len: 16; CDR3nt: TGTGCCAGCAGCGTAAGAAGCGGGGTCTCCTACAATGAGCAGTTCTTC; CDR3aa: CASSVRSGVSYNEQFF
v_gene: TRBV13; j_gene: TRBJ2-3; abundance: NA; d_gene: TRBD2; len: 17; CDR3nt: TGTGCCAGCAGCCTGTGGGGACTAGCGGGGGGGCTGGATACGCAGTATTTT; CDR3aa: CASSLWGLAGGLDTQYF
v_gene: TRBV11-3; j_gene: TRBJ1-1; abundance: NA; d_gene: NA; len: 13; CDR3nt: TGTGCCAGCAGCTTATACGGGGGGGTTGAAGCTTTCTTT; CDR3aa: CASSLYGGVEAFF
v_gene: TRBV6-5; j_gene: TRBJ1-1; abundance: NA; d_gene: TRBD1; len: 13; CDR3nt: TGTGCCGCGAGGACAGGCTCGAACACTGAAGCTTTCTTT; CDR3aa: CAARTGSNTEAFF
v_gene: TRBV9; j_gene: TRBJ2-3; abundance: once; d_gene: TRBD2; len: 16; CDR3nt: TGTGCCAGCAGCTTCCGCGGACTAGCGGGGGGGGATACGCAGTATTTT; CDR3aa: CASSFRGLAGGDTQYF
v_gene: TRBV5-1; j_gene: TRBJ2-2; abundance: NA; d_gene: TRBD1; len: 15; CDR3nt: TGCGCCAGCAGACTCCCGGGACAGGTAACCGGGGAGCTGTTTTTT; CDR3aa: CASRLPGQVTGELFF
v_gene: TRBV7-6; j_gene: TRBJ1-2; abundance: NA; d_gene: TRBD1; len: 15; CDR3nt: TGTGCCAGCAGCCCTCGTCAGGGGGATAACTATGGCTACACCTTC; CDR3aa: CASSPRQGDNYGYTF
v_gene: TRBV5-4; j_gene: TRBJ1-1; abundance: NA; d_gene: NA; len: 15; CDR3nt: TGTGCCAGCAGCTTACCCTTCAGGGGGAACACTGAAGCTTTCTTT; CDR3aa: CASSLPFRGNTEAFF
v_gene: TRBV28; j_gene: TRBJ1-4; abundance: once; d_gene: NA; len: 14; CDR3nt: TGTGCCAGCAACCCCTTCGTCCGCGGTGAAAAACTGTTTTTT; CDR3aa: CASNPFVRGEKLFF
v_gene: TRBV5-6; j_gene: TRBJ1-3; abundance: once; d_gene: NA; len: 17; CDR3nt: TGTGCCAGCAGCTTCGCTCCAGGACTGCTCTCTGGAAACACCATATATTTT; CDR3aa: CASSFAPGLLSGNTIYF
v_gene: TRBV9; j_gene: TRBJ2-3; abundance: NA; d_gene: NA; len: 14; CDR3nt: TGTGCCAGCAGCGAAAAACTAGGGACAGATACGCAGTATTTT; CDR3aa: CASSEKLGTDTQYF
v_gene: TRBV12-5; j_gene: TRBJ1-2; abundance: once; d_gene: NA; len: 12; CDR3nt: TGTGCTAGTGGTGTCCCGAGGTTCGGCTACACCTTC; CDR3aa: CASGVPRFGYTF
v_gene: TRBV6-5; j_gene: TRBJ2-1; abundance: NA; d_gene: NA; len: 14; CDR3nt: TGTGCCAGCACCCCCGCGCTGGGCATCAATGAGCAGTTCTTC; CDR3aa: CASTPALGINEQFF
v_gene: TRBV18; j_gene: TRBJ1-3; abundance: few; d_gene: TRBD1; len: 16; CDR3nt: TGTGCCAGCTCACCCTGGACAGGTCGCTCTGGAAACACCATATATTTT; CDR3aa: CASSPWTGRSGNTIYF
v_gene: TRBV7-2; j_gene: TRBJ2-7; abundance: NA; d_gene: NA; len: 14; CDR3nt: TGTGCCAGCAGTTGGGGGGGCAGGGGTCGCGAGCAGTACTTC; CDR3aa: CASSWGGRGREQYF
v_gene: TRBV5-6; j_gene: TRBJ1-4; abundance: NA; d_gene: NA; len: 14; CDR3nt: TGTGCCAGCAGCTTTGGCTGGGAGGGGGAAAAACTGTTTTTT; CDR3aa: CASSFGWEGEKLFF
v_gene: TRBV19; j_gene: TRBJ2-7; abundance: NA; d_gene: NA; len: 14; CDR3nt: TGTGCCAGTAGTATGGGCGGCGGAGGCTACGAGCAGTACTTC; CDR3aa: CASSMGGGGYEQYF
v_gene: TRBV28; j_gene: TRBJ1-5; abundance: NA; d_gene: TRBD1; len: 14; CDR3nt: TGTGCCAGCAGCTGGACAGGTATCAATCAGCCCCAGCATTTT; CDR3aa: CASSWTGINQPQHF
v_gene: TRBV28; j_gene: TRBJ1-4; abundance: NA; d_gene: NA; len: 15; CDR3nt: TGTGCCAGCAGTCCCTACCATAGTCTTAATGAAAAACTGTTTTTT; CDR3aa: CASSPYHSLNEKLFF
v_gene: TRBV6-1; j_gene: TRBJ2-7; abundance: NA; d_gene: TRBD2; len: 16; CDR3nt: TGTGCCAGCAGTGAGCCCTCTGGACTAGCAGACTACGAGCAGTACTTC; CDR3aa: CASSEPSGLADYEQYF
v_gene: TRBV6-2/TRBV6-3; j_gene: TRBJ1-2; abundance: NA; d_gene: NA; len: 18; CDR3nt: TGTGCCAGCAGTTACTCTTTCAACAGATTGATTATTAACTATGGCTACACCTTC; CDR3aa: CASSYSFNRLIINYGYTF
v_gene: TRBV12-3/TRBV12-4; j_gene: TRBJ2-2; abundance: NA; d_gene: TRBD2; len: 13; CDR3nt: TGTGCCAGCAAGAGCGGGGGCACCGGGGAGCTGTTTTTT; CDR3aa: CASKSGGTGELFF